This TCR delta chain came from a study of Vγ9Vδ2 T cells in congenital toxoplasmosis (dated by TCRdb to the early 2020s). About the investigation overall: IgG, IgM and IgA serology, Western blot and an in-house interferon-gamma release assay were used to diagnose congenital toxoplasmosis. This study compared the CDR3 repertoires of the gamma and delta chains in sorted blood gammadelta T cells from congenitally T. gondii-infected infants versus uninfected infants. TCR sequencing covered roughly five infected and about 11 uninfected infants at 2 months, plus 3 infected and 4 uninfected infants at 1 year. Repertoires were sequenced from infants at 2 months after birth and at 1 year of age. Results the study describes overall, beyond this receptor: Germline-encoded fetal-type TRDV2 CDR3 sequences seemed more prevalent in infected than uninfected roughly 2-month-old infants, suggesting an in utero expansion footprint. At 1 year of age, repertoire differences between infected and uninfected infants were less clear than at 2 months. Two months was the earliest age with enough suitable sample material for TCR repertoire analysis, so newborn repertoires were not sequenced. At 2 months, TRGV9 and TRDV2 CDR3s of infected infants appeared to carry fewer N additions than uninfected infants, especially TRDV2-TRDJ1 sequences. A public TRGV9 clonotype was highly prevalent in both infected and uninfected infants.

The same treatment, using spiramycin and/or pyrimethamine plus sulfadiazine plus folinic acid, was given to mothers of both infected and uninfected infants. All infants, infected and uninfected, were born by term delivery after more than 37 weeks of gestation. Approximately 0.9 mL of blood was used to isolate PBMCs by Lymphoprep gradient centrifugation, after which the PBMCs were cryopreserved in liquid nitrogen and shipped to Belgium. Thawed PBMCs were labeled with Zombie NIR viability dye and stained with CD3, TCR gammadelta, Vgamma9 and Vdelta2 antibodies. CD3+ TCRgammadelta+ T cells were sorted on a FACSAria III with a mean purity of around 98%. For each sample, RNA was extracted from roughly 9,600 sorted gammadelta T cells with the RNeasy Micro Kit. Infants were born to mothers enrolled with primary T. gondii infection during pregnancy. Peripheral blood samples from the infants were taken at an outpatient microbiology and virology center in Pavia, Italy.

Remarks on this clone: What antigen it recognizes has not been identified. A far larger clone lies a single base away; this is likely a read error. The same CDR3 can be traced to other DNA sequences in this sample.

Using SuperScript II, cDNA was generated through template-switch reverse transcription, with TRGC- and TRDC-specific primers combined in a single tube. The TRGC primer was designed for binding to both the TRGC1 and TRGC2 constant genes. TRG and TRD amplification used the KAPA Real-Time Library Amplification Kit, with AMPure XP bead purification between steps. Index PCR with the Nextera XT Index Kit was used to attach the Illumina sequencing adapters. TRG and TRD amplicons were sequenced on an Illumina MiSeq with the V2 300 kit, giving 150 bp paired-end reads. The study's own analysis went as follows. Before further analysis, read quality was checked using FastQC version 0.11.8. Reads were aligned against the TRG or TRD reference genes from GenBank, and CDR3 sequences were constructed using MiXCR version 3.0.3. Default MiXCR settings were kept, except that 3 rather than 5 consecutive nucleotides were used to assemble TRDD gene segments. VDJtools version 1.2.1 calculated N additions, CDR3 length, J segment length and clonotype sharing between samples. Out-of-frame CDR3 sequences and those containing stop codons were excluded from analysis. The overlap of infant repertoires with previously published Vgamma9Vdelta2 repertoires from fetal, cord blood and adult blood was compared. Identical DNA sequences were merged into single rows after TCRdb reprocessed the public reads with CATT. For this entry, the V and J calls and clone size follow TCRdb and not the study's own pipeline. This sample lists about 710 delta-chain clones; 50% to 55% were detected once. Together, the top ten hold about 25% of the sample.

The CDR3 spans 21 residues, from the cysteine through the phenylalanine. Just CDR3 DNA is preserved here, 63 bases in frame from base 1. V is pruned by 0 bases and J by 7 bases, leaving 23 bases of the junction without a gene match. The germline V gene specifies TSWWSYY as CDR1 and QGS as CDR2. Material: gamma-delta T cells from blood. This chain is built from TRDV1 and TRDJ1, and 10 junctional nucleotides match TRDD3. No J segment appears in TCRdb, so it was assigned here by matching the sequence to germline. This sequence was found in a child under 10 years old born to a mother with Toxoplasma gondii infection during pregnancy, either congenitally infected or uninfected (not recorded which). The CDR3 sequence is CALGELRGLLPTGGSGGKLIF. The DNA is as follows: TGTGCTCTTGGGGAACTGAGGGGTCTGCTTCCCACTGGGGGATCCGGGGGTAAACTCATCTTT.